This TCR beta chain was sequenced during a study of shared clonotypes between healthy human individuals. Measured with immunoSEQ multiplex PCR; TCRdb has only the in-frame clones, and not every one. The table lists more than 400,000 clones, roughly 80% of them singletons. The sample consisted of PBMCs. This TCR was recovered from a woman between 40 and 50 years old in good health. Some clones in this sample may be carry-over from other donors' samples.

CDR3 in DNA: TGTGCCAGTAGTCCACCCGGGACAGGGCGGGAGCAGTACTTC. It codes for CASSPPGTGREQYF. The gene calls are TRBV19 and TRBJ2-7; 9 bases line up with TRBD1. CDR1 is LNHDA, CDR2 SQIVND, per germline (reference sequence). The CDR3 consists of 14 residues. The J segment lost 7 bases and the V segment lost 5 bases, leaving 9 bases of the junction unmatched.